A single sample is the source of the 17 T cell receptor beta chains below, sequenced in a study of blood T cell repertoires in COVID-19. The data were produced by immunoSEQ multiplex PCR, yet TCRdb's version contains in-frame clones alone and is incomplete. The table records tens of thousands of clones, about 92% of them present only once. Sequencing was carried out using peripheral blood. The receptors come from a man aged 18 to 30 with COVID-19, enrolled during active disease.

The chain combines TRBV11-2 with TRBJ2-7, with 14 bases fitting TRBD2. The V segment lost 4 bases and the J segment 5 bases; nucleotides outside the gene matches: 4. Germline loops: CDR1 SGHAT, CDR2 FQNNGV. CDR3 length equals 15 residues. The CDR3 reads CASSSGTSGSHEQYF. The CDR3 DNA reads as TGTGCCAGCAGCTCTGGGACTAGCGGGAGCCACGAGCAGTACTTC.

CDR3 DNA: TGTGCCAGCAGAACCGACAGGGAGGGCAATCAGCCCCAGCATTTT. This translates into CASRTDREGNQPQHF. V and J are TRBV6-5 and TRBJ1-5; TRBD1 aligns across 7 bases. The CDR3 has 15 amino acids. Germline assignment: CDR1 MNHEY and CDR2 SVGAGI. The V segment lost 6 bases and the J segment 2 bases; nucleotides outside the gene matches: 7.

The chain carries TRBV2 and TRBJ2-5; TRBD2 aligns across 8 bases. V dropped 5 bases and J dropped 4; count of bases not matched to a gene: 9. Germline V gene sequence: CDR1 SNHLY, CDR2 FYNNEI. This CDR3 is 15 amino acids long. The CDR3: CASSTESGSSETQYF. The CDR3 coding sequence is TGTGCCAGCAGTACCGAAAGCGGGAGCTCAGAGACCCAGTACTTC. Filled out from reference TRBV2 and TRBJ2-5, the complete variable domain reads EPEVTQTPSHQVTQMGQEVILRCVPISNHLYFYWYRQILGQKVEFLVSFYNNEISEKSEIFDDQFSVERPDGSNFTLKIRSTKLEDSAMYFCASSTESGSSETQYFGPGTRLLVL.

The CDR3 nucleotides read TGTGCCAGCAGCCCCCGGGGAGCAGGAAACACCATATATTTT. Protein sequence: CASSPRGAGNTIYF. V is TRBV7-2 and J is TRBJ1-3, with D hard to call. The V end lost 5 bases, the J end lost 4 bases, and 12 bases lay between the germline ends. The CDR3 runs 14 residues. Germline-derived CDR1 and CDR2 are SGHTA and FQGNSA.

The V call is TRBV19, the J call TRBJ2-7, with 7 bases matching TRBD2. V lost 7 bases, J lost 5 bases, and 14 bases stayed unmatched. Germline V gene data show CDR1 as LNHDA and CDR2 as SQIVND (reference sequence). The length of the CDR3 is 15 residues. CDR3 protein: CASTSGMAGLNEQYF. The CDR3 bases are TGTGCCAGTACATCGGGAATGGCGGGACTAAACGAGCAGTACTTC. The full variable domain, rest sourced from reference TRBV19 and TRBJ2-7, is DGGITQSPKYLFRKEGQNVTLSCEQNLNHDAMYWYRQDPGQGLRLIYYSQIVNDFQKGDIAEGYSVSREKKESFPLTVTSAQKNPTAFYLCASTSGMAGLNEQYFGPGTRLTVT.

This clone occurred a few times. The gene calls are TRBV4-3 and TRBJ1-4; maybe TRBD1 (6 bases). The CDR3 consists of 15 residues. Germline V lookup: CDR1 LGHNA, CDR2 YSLEER. Trimming took 3 bases from V and 5 from J, leaving 13 bases between them. The CDR3 spells CASSHHGQRNEKLFF. CDR3 DNA sequence: TGCGCCAGCAGCCACCACGGACAGCGAAATGAAAAACTGTTTTTT.

CDR3 protein: CASSLGSGAQGVNYGYTF. DNA of the CDR3: TGTGCCAGCAGCTTGGGATCAGGCGCACAGGGAGTGAACTATGGCTACACCTTC. The V gene is TRBV5-6, the J gene TRBJ1-2; D perhaps matches TRBD1 (6 bases). Trimming took off 0 bases at V and 2 bases at J, with 20 bases between the two ends. CDR3 length equals 18 residues. From germline, CDR1 is SGHDT and CDR2 YYEEEE. The whole variable domain, filled in from reference TRBV5-6 and TRBJ1-2, reads DAGVTQSPTHLIKTRGQQVTLRCSPKSGHDTVSWYQQALGQGPQFIFQYYEEEERQRGNFPDRFSGHQFPNYSSELNVNALLLGDSALYLCASSLGSGAQGVNYGYTFGSGTRLTVV.

This clone was observed a few times. The chain couples TRBV6-5 to TRBJ2-2; D may be TRBD1 (6 bases). The ends were cut back, 0 bases at V and 1 base at J, with 6 bases in the middle. Germline CDR1 is MNHEY and CDR2 is SVGAGI. The CDR3 extends over 15 amino acids. CDR3 bases: TGTGCCAGCAGTTACTCGGGACAGAACACCGGGGAGCTGTTTTTT. Its translation: CASSYSGQNTGELFF.

This clone was seen just once. This chain links TRBV12-2 with TRBJ1-5; TRBD1 is the table's D call and was not checked against the DNA. TRBV12-2 is shown as a pseudogene. The CDR3 spans 16 residues. The CDR3 region has the DNA TGTGCAAGTCGCTTTCCGGCAGGGTGGGCGAATCAGCCCCAGCATTTT. Its translation: CASRFPAGWANQPQHF.

The genes are TRBV10-3 and TRBJ1-2; unclear D gene. The CDR3 covers 13 residues. CDR1 and CDR2 (germline): ENHRY, SYGVKD. V lost 7 bases and J lost 0, with 9 bases in between. CDR3 sequence: CAITPGSNYGYTF. The CDR3 DNA follows: TGTGCCATCACTCCGGGATCTAACTATGGCTACACCTTC.

CDR3 in DNA: TGTGCCAGCAGTTTCACAGGGAACACTGAAGCTTTCTTT. This encodes CASSFTGNTEAFF. V is TRBV27 and J is TRBJ1-1; D is possibly TRBD1 (5 bases). Trimming cost V 3 bases and J 1 base, with 6 bases left between them. The CDR3 is made up of 13 amino acids. CDR1 is MNHEY and CDR2 is SMNVEV in the germline V gene (reference sequence).

The V call is TRBV11-3, the J call TRBJ2-1; the D gene is possibly TRBD2 (6 bases). The V end lost 5 bases, the J end lost 3 bases, and 17 bases lay between the germline ends. Germline loops: CDR1 SGHNT, CDR2 YENEEA. CDR3 length: 16 amino acids. CDR3 sequence reads: CASSLLSGQDYNEQFF. In DNA form, the CDR3 reads TGTGCCAGCAGCCTCCTAAGCGGGCAAGACTACAATGAGCAGTTCTTC.

This clone was counted at least ten times. The chain joins TRBV3-1 (or the pseudogene TRBV3-2) to TRBJ1-3; D not certain. Germline V CDR1 and CDR2: LGHDT, YNNKEL (reference sequence). The CDR3 consists of 15 residues. V was trimmed by 0 bases and J by 3 bases, leaving 9 bases between them. As DNA, the CDR3 is TGTGCCAGCAGCCAAGAAGTCACCGGTGGAAACACCATATATTTT. Translating gives CASSQEVTGGNTIYF.

V and J are TRBV15 and TRBJ1-5, with D perhaps matching TRBD1 (6 bases). The V end lost 5 bases, the J end lost 2 bases, and 10 bases lay between the germline ends. The CDR3 has 14 residues. Germline assignment: CDR1 LNHNV and CDR2 YYDKDF (reference sequence). In DNA form, the CDR3 reads TGTGCCACCAGCTTAAGACAGGGCAATCAGCCCCAGCATTTT. Translated: CATSLRQGNQPQHF.

V usage is TRBV9 and J usage is TRBJ2-1, with a tentative D call TRBD2 (6 bases). Germline CDR1 SGDLS, CDR2 YYNGEE. The CDR3 length is 15 residues. The germline V and J ends were trimmed by 0 bases and 5 bases, with 12 bases remaining between them. The CDR3 loop is CASSVEGTLHNEQFF. CDR3 DNA: TGTGCCAGCAGCGTAGAAGGGACTCTTCACAATGAGCAGTTCTTC.

The genes are TRBV9 and TRBJ2-3, with 7 nucleotides matching TRBD2. Germline V CDR1 and CDR2: SGDLS, YYNGEE. J gave up 3 bases and V 0 bases, and 1 base lay outside the gene matches. The CDR3 covers 14 residues. The CDR3 bases are TGTGCCAGCAGCGTAGTCGGGAGGACAGATACGCAGTATTTT. Its translation is CASSVVGRTDTQYF.

The chain employs TRBV6-2 or TRBV6-3 and TRBJ2-1; D is possibly TRBD1 (6 bases). Germline CDR1 is MNHEY and CDR2 is SVGEGT. The germline V and J ends were trimmed by 5 bases and 2 bases, with 22 bases remaining between them. The CDR3 spans 18 residues. The CDR3 DNA is TGTGCCAGCAGTAAGCGCAGAGGACAGTCTGGGGCCTACAATGAGCAGTTCTTC. It codes for CASSKRRGQSGAYNEQFF.